Listed here are 30 T cell receptor beta chains from one sample, sequenced in a study of CD8+CD57+ T cells in acquired aplastic anemia listed by TCRdb under 2018. Expansion of CD8+CD57+ cells had been shown by flow cytometry in the patients chosen for sequencing. Data came from an Illumina HiSeq 2000. Genomic DNA served as template for TCR beta VDJ combination and CDR3 sequence profiling. The public reads were run again by TCRdb, first through fastp at Q25 and then through MiXCR, and only productive beta chains were kept. Rows with a matching CDR3 protein are joined into one entry that keeps the most common DNA and genes. Recorded for this sample are approximately 180,000 distinct CDR3 sequences; 55% to 65% of them occurred a single time. The ten largest clones add up to about 42% of the sample. The sample was sorted CD4+, CD8+, or CD8+CD57+ T cells (not recorded which) from PBMCs. The receptors derive from a human donor with aplastic anemia.

Ten or more counts support this clonotype. The genes are TRBV5-4 and TRBJ1-2, with TRBD1 identical over 7 bases. The CDR3 has 14 amino acids. Germline V gives CDR1 SGHNT, CDR2 YYREEE (reference sequence). V shed 4 bases, J shed 4 bases, and the junction held 7 bases outside the gene matches. DNA for the CDR3: TGTGCCAGCAGCAAGACAGGGACCATCTATGGCTACACCTTC. Protein sequence: CASSKTGTIYGYTF.

The chain couples TRBV2 to TRBJ1-6; D not resolved. Germline V lookup: CDR1 SNHLY, CDR2 FYNNEI. The CDR3 runs to 15 residues. V was clipped by 5 bases and J by 7 bases, with 15 bases between them. CDR3 in amino acids: CASSLSGGTNSPLHF. Written as DNA, the CDR3 is TGTGCCAGCAGTTTGTCGGGCGGTACGAATTCACCCCTCCACTTT.

The genes are TRBV11-2 and TRBJ2-1; 11 bases are a match to TRBD2. Germline CDR1 is SGHAT and CDR2 is FQNNGV. CDR3 length: 15 amino acids. Trimming took 3 bases from V and 4 from J; bases not matched to a gene: 2. CDR3 in amino acids: CASSFGTSGYNEQFF. CDR3 nucleotide sequence: TGTGCCAGCAGCTTTGGGACTAGCGGTTACAATGAGCAGTTCTTC.

This clonotype was picked up many times. The V and J genes are TRBV4-1 and TRBJ2-5; D is possibly TRBD1 (5 bases). There are 14 residues in the CDR3. From germline, CDR1 is MGHRA and CDR2 YSYEKL. Trimming shortened V by 4 bases and J by 3 bases, and 12 bases separated the two germline ends. The CDR3 sequence: CASSPQGLEETQYF. The CDR3 DNA sequence: TGCGCCAGCAGCCCTCAGGGATTAGAAGAGACCCAGTACTTC.

V is TRBV2 and J is TRBJ1-5; D possibly corresponds to TRBD1 (6 bases). Germline lookup yields CDR1 SNHLY and CDR2 FYNNEI. The germline V and J ends were trimmed by 4 bases and 0 bases, with 13 bases remaining between them. This CDR3 contains 16 residues. The CDR3 nucleotides are TGTGCCAGCAGTGTGAGGGACACCTTTAGCAATCAGCCCCAGCATTTT. It yields the protein CASSVRDTFSNQPQHF. The full variable domain, with the rest looked up from reference TRBV2 and TRBJ1-5, is EPEVTQTPSHQVTQMGQEVILRCVPISNHLYFYWYRQILGQKVEFLVSFYNNEISEKSEIFDDQFSVERPDGSNFTLKIRSTKLEDSAMYFCASSVRDTFSNQPQHFGDGTRLSIL.

The CDR3, as DNA: TGTGCCACCAGTGACTCGACTAGCGGGGACTGGGGAGATACGCAGTATTTT. It codes for CATSDSTSGDWGDTQYF. This chain joins TRBV24-1 and TRBJ2-3; 11 bases match TRBD2. CDR1 is KGHDR, CDR2 SFDVKD, per germline. The trim removed 4 bases at V and 5 bases at J, leaving 10 bases unmatched. The CDR3 consists of 17 residues.

This CDR3 is CASSPTDSSGYEQYF. The CDR3 DNA reads TGTGCCAGCAGCCCTACGGACAGTAGCGGCTACGAGCAGTACTTC. The gene calls are TRBV7-9 and TRBJ2-7; D may be TRBD1 or TRBD2 (6 bases each). The germline V gene has CDR1 SEHNR and CDR2 FQNEAQ (reference sequence). Trimming left V 5 bases short and J 3 bases short, with 17 bases between. CDR3 size: 15 residues.

This clonotype was detected ten times or more. This chain joins TRBV5-1 and TRBJ2-3; D is ambiguous. From germline, CDR1 is SGHRS and CDR2 YFSETQ. The CDR3 spans 14 residues. The germline V and J ends were trimmed by 0 bases and 1 base, with 6 bases remaining between them. CDR3 residues: CASSLEVGTDTQYF. CDR3 sequence (DNA): TGCGCCAGCAGCTTGGAAGTCGGCACAGATACGCAGTATTTT.

V gene TRBV2 combines with J gene TRBJ2-2; D is undetermined. Germline values: CDR1 SNHLY, CDR2 FYNNEI. Trimming shortened V by 10 bases and J by 8 bases, and 17 bases separated the two germline ends. The CDR3 consists of 13 residues. CDR3: CATLDRLGGELFF. The CDR3 bases are TGTGCCACCTTGGACCGACTTGGGGGGGAGCTGTTTTTT.

V usage is TRBV7-9 and J usage is TRBJ2-3; D remains unclear. In germline, CDR1 is SEHNR, CDR2 FQNEAQ (reference sequence). This CDR3 has 13 residues. Deletions cut 5 bases from V and 8 bases from J, with 14 bases between. The CDR3 region has the DNA TGTGCCAGCAGCCCCACATCCGCAACTACGCAGTATTTT. It translates to CASSPTSATTQYF.

This clonotype was picked up many times. The chain uses TRBV29-1 and TRBJ1-2, with 7 bases that match TRBD1. Trimming cost V 2 bases and J 4 bases; bases outside gene matches: 13. This CDR3 comprises 16 residues. The V gene's germline CDR1 is SQVTM and CDR2 ANQGSEA. The CDR3 is CSVEPRTGVLVYGYTF. CDR3 sequence (DNA): TGCAGCGTTGAACCCCGGACAGGAGTTCTGGTCTATGGCTACACCTTC.

This clonotype was detected only a few times. A much larger clone differs by one base, so this may be a read error. J is TRBJ2-7 and V is TRBV4-1, with D maybe TRBD2 (6 bases). The length of the CDR3 is 15 residues. Germline CDR1 and CDR2: MGHRA and YSYEKL. The CDR3 nucleotides are TGCGTCAGCAGCCAAGATCTCCGGGGGACCTACGAGCAGTACTTC. This sequence encodes CVSSQDLRGTYEQYF.

In this sample, this clonotype turned up once. This sequence joins TRBV10-3 and TRBJ2-1, with TRBD1 as a possible D gene (6 bases). Trimming shortened V by 4 bases and J by 7 bases, and 17 bases separated the two germline ends. CDR1 is ENHRY and CDR2 is SYGVKD in the germline V gene. The CDR3 sequence is 15 residues long. CDR3 region: CAISADRSLGNEQFF. Here the CDR3 DNA reads TGTGCCATCAGTGCCGACAGGTCTCTGGGAAATGAGCAGTTCTTC.

This chain uses TRBV20-1 with TRBJ2-7, with D possibly TRBD1 on 6 matching bases. This CDR3 contains 14 residues. Germline V lookup: CDR1 DFQATT, CDR2 SNEGSKA (reference sequence). V lost 6 bases to trimming and J lost 0 bases, with 15 bases between them. CDR3: CSAGQPGHSYEQYF. The CDR3 coding sequence is TGCAGTGCCGGCCAACCGGGACACTCCTACGAGCAGTACTTC.

With respect to this clonotype: At one boundary the junction diverges from the germline segment, which might be a read error. V usage is TRBV4-1 and J usage is TRBJ1-5; D is unclear. The CDR3 contains 20 residues. Germline CDR1 MGHRA, CDR2 YSYEKL. CDR3 loop: CASSQRVATYGLNSNQPQHF. CDR3 bases: TGTGCCAGCAGCCAACGGGTAGCGACATACGGTCTTAATAGCAATCAGCCCCAGCATTTT.

The rearrangement uses TRBV5-1 and TRBJ2-3; D might be TRBD1 (5 bases). V lost 5 bases and J 4 bases, leaving 14 bases between the germline ends. The length of the CDR3 is 14 residues. The germline V gene has CDR1 SGHRS and CDR2 YFSETQ. This CDR3 reads CASRDRQGSDTQYF. The DNA for the CDR3 is TGCGCCAGCAGAGATCGGCAGGGTTCAGATACGCAGTATTTT.

Comment on this clonotype: Since a much larger clone is just one base distant, this may be a read error. This chain connects TRBV4-1 to TRBJ1-1, with TRBD1 as a possible D gene (5 bases). Germline values: CDR1 MGHRA, CDR2 YSYEKL. The CDR3 has 13 residues. The CDR3, as DNA: TGCGCCAACAGCCAAATATCAGGGTTTGAAGCTTTCTTT. It is translated as CANSQISGFEAFF.

This clonotype was seen at least ten times. The V gene is TRBV5-8, the J gene TRBJ2-2, with no clear D. The CDR3 runs 13 residues. Trimming removed 0 bases from V and 5 bases from J, with 5 bases in between. In germline, CDR1 is SGHTS, CDR2 YDEGEE. The CDR3 nucleotides read TGTGCCAGCAGCTTGGAACTAACCGGGGAGCTGTTTTTT. This gives the protein CASSLELTGELFF.

V usage is TRBV7-8 and J usage is TRBJ2-5; 8 nucleotides agree with TRBD1. From germline, CDR1 is SGHVS and CDR2 FQNEAQ. Trimming took 8 bases from V and 1 from J; bases not matched to a gene: 0. The CDR3 runs 12 residues. The CDR3 loop is CASGTGQETQYF. The CDR3 DNA sequence: TGTGCCAGCGGGACAGGCCAAGAGACCCAGTACTTC.

This clonotype was seen a few times. The chain couples TRBV4-1 to TRBJ1-2; D is unclear. Germline loops: CDR1 MGHRA, CDR2 YSYEKL. The CDR3 runs 14 residues. With 2 bases removed from V and 3 bases from J, the gap between germline ends came to 10 bases. CDR3 sequence reads: CASSQTREDYGYTF. The CDR3 DNA sequence: TGCGCCAGCAGCCAAACCCGGGAGGACTATGGCTACACCTTC.

This CDR3 is CASSPRRGPSNQPQHF. The DNA for the CDR3 is TGTGCCAGCAGCCCACGCCGGGGACCTAGCAATCAGCCCCAGCATTTT. The chain couples TRBV7-2 to TRBJ1-5; a weak D match, TRBD1 (5 bases). The CDR3 length is 16 residues. Trimming pared 5 bases from V and 0 bases from J, leaving 14 bases between. Germline values: CDR1 SGHTA, CDR2 FQGNSA.

The genes are TRBV24-1 and TRBJ1-5; no firm D call. Trimming left V 3 bases short and J 6 bases short, with 5 bases between. CDR1 KGHDR and CDR2 SFDVKD come from the germline V gene. The CDR3 runs to 12 residues. This CDR3 reads CATSDPPQPQHF. For the CDR3, the DNA is TGTGCCACCAGTGATCCGCCTCAGCCCCAGCATTTT.

This clonotype was detected many times. J is TRBJ2-1 and V is TRBV5-1, with TRBD2 as a possible D gene (7 bases). In germline, CDR1 is SGHRS, CDR2 YFSETQ. The V end lost 0 bases, the J end lost 2 bases, and 12 bases lay between the germline ends. The CDR3 runs 16 residues. The DNA of the CDR3 is TGCGCCAGCAGCTTGGAAGGGGGGGGGCCCTACAATGAGCAGTTCTTC. Residues: CASSLEGGGPYNEQFF. Complete variable domain (other parts from reference TRBV5-1 and TRBJ2-1): KAGVTQTPRYLIKTRGQQVTLSCSPISGHRSVSWYQQTPGQGLQFLFEYFSETQRNKGNFPGRFSGRQFSNSRSEMNVSTLELGDSALYLCASSLEGGGPYNEQFFGPGTRLTVL.

V is TRBV7-3 and J is TRBJ1-5; no clear D. The CDR3 extends over 13 amino acids. Trimming removed 6 bases from V and 3 bases from J, with 9 bases in between. The germline CDR1 and CDR2 sequences are SGHTA and FQGTGA. The CDR3 reads CASSPKANQPQHF. The CDR3 nucleotides read TGTGCCAGCAGTCCAAAGGCCAATCAGCCCCAGCATTTT.

The chain has TRBV20-1 and TRBJ2-7; TRBD2 matches at 10 bases. Germline V gene data show CDR1 as DFQATT and CDR2 as SNEGSKA (reference sequence). The CDR3 is 14 residues long. The junction had 8 bases not matched to a gene; V was cut back by 6 bases and J by 3 bases. The CDR3 reads CSAYGLAEIYEQYF. The DNA for the CDR3 is TGCAGTGCCTACGGACTAGCGGAGATCTACGAGCAGTACTTC.

This clonotype occurred many times. The chain has TRBV5-8 and TRBJ2-7; 8 bases map to TRBD1. J was trimmed by 2 bases and V by 4 bases; bases with no gene match: 2. The CDR3 sequence is 13 residues long. Germline-derived CDR1 and CDR2 are SGHTS and YDEGEE. This CDR3 reads CASSMGQAYEQYF. The DNA for the CDR3 is TGTGCCAGCAGCATGGGACAGGCCTACGAGCAGTACTTC.

Details on this clonotype: A much larger clone is a single base away; this may be a read error. The V and J genes are TRBV9 and TRBJ2-3; D might be TRBD1 or TRBD2, each matching 5 bases. The CDR3 has 14 amino acids. V was cut by 6 bases and J by 2 bases, with 13 bases left in between. The germline CDR1 and CDR2 sequences are SGDLS and YYNGEE. CDR3 in DNA: TGTGCCAGCAACGGACGGGACGACACAGATACGCAGTATTTT. Its protein is CASNGRDDTDTQYF.

This chain connects TRBV7-6 to TRBJ2-2; a weak D match, TRBD2 (5 bases). V gave up 5 bases and J gave up 1 base, with 14 bases separating them. Germline V gene lookup returns CDR1 SGHVS and CDR2 FNYEAQ. This CDR3 comprises 16 residues. In DNA form, the CDR3 reads TGTGCCAGCAGCCCGGGGAGCACACTGAACACCGGGGAGCTGTTTTTT. It codes for CASSPGSTLNTGELFF.

This chain uses TRBV9 with TRBJ2-5; D uncertain. The germline V gene has CDR1 SGDLS and CDR2 YYNGEE. This CDR3 has 13 amino acids. V lost 3 bases and J 5 bases, leaving 11 bases between the germline ends. The CDR3 sequence: CASSARPGETQYF. The CDR3 DNA reads as TGTGCCAGCAGCGCCAGACCCGGGGAGACCCAGTACTTC.

The chain carries TRBV2 and TRBJ2-1; possibly TRBD1 for D (6 bases). V was cut by 4 bases and J by 10 bases, with 8 bases left in between. This CDR3 spans 11 amino acids. Germline V gene sequence: CDR1 SNHLY, CDR2 FYNNEI. The CDR3 DNA follows: TGTGCCAGCAGTGTTAGGGGGGAGCAGTTCTTC. Amino acids: CASSVRGEQFF.